This T cell receptor beta chain originates from a study of graft-versus-host responses after intestinal transplantation. Only in-frame clones appear in the TCRdb table, and some are missing; sequencing was by immunoSEQ multiplex PCR. Of about 120,000 clones listed, just under 95% were seen once; the top ten hold about 0.51%. Germline V gene lookup returns CDR1 SGHTA and CDR2 FQGTGA. With 5 bases removed from V and 6 bases from J, the gap between germline ends came to 4 bases. CDR3 length: 11 residues. Points on this clone: As yet, its antigen is unknown.

The input for sequencing was unstimulated CD8+ T cells sorted from spleen or lymph node cells, taken before intestinal transplant. The chain links TRBV7-3 to TRBJ2-2; D gene ambiguous. This TCR derives from a human donor who received an intestinal transplant. The CDR3 coding sequence is TGTGCCAGCAGCCCCCCCGGGGAGCTGTTTTTT. It is translated as CASSPPGELFF. The whole variable domain, filled in from reference TRBV7-3 and TRBJ2-2, reads GAGVSQTPSNKVTEKGKYVELRCDPISGHTALYWYRQSLGQGPEFLIYFQGTGAADDSGLPNDRFFAVRPEGSVSTLKIQRTERGDSAVYLCASSPPGELFFGEGSRLTVL.